A selection of T cell receptor beta chains follows, all from one sample in a study of identical twins. Using its own MiXCR run on the 5' RACE reads, TCRdb lists one record per CDR3 protein. The sample includes approximately 500,000 distinct CDR3 sequences, over 12% of them seen just once. These data were likewise used in another study, on yellow fever vaccine responses in identical twins.

The sample comprised CD4+ T cells sorted from blood. The receptors originated from a woman aged 18-29 years in good health. CDR3s include the opening cysteine and the closing phenylalanine or tryptophan. A D gene is named only where the DNA matches it firmly. Clone size, where shown, is once, few, many, or a class for clones that have expanded.

V	size	J	D	DNA	CDR3
TRBV2	few	TRBJ2-3	NA	TGTGCCAGCAATGGAGCCACAGATACGCAGTATTTT	CASNGATDTQYF
TRBV5-1	many	TRBJ2-7	TRBD2	TGTGCCAGCAGCTCCACTAGCGGGAGCTCCTACGAGCAGTACTTC	CASSSTSGSSYEQYF
TRBV5-8	NA	TRBJ2-7	NA	TGTGCCAGCAGCTTACGGGAGCCTCCGGACGAGCAGTACTTC	CASSLREPPDEQYF
TRBV10-3	NA	TRBJ2-2	NA	TGTGCCATCAGTCGGGACGGGAACACCGGGGAGCTGTTTTTT	CAISRDGNTGELFF
TRBV10-3	few	TRBJ1-2	TRBD1	TGTGCCATCAGTGATTACGGGACAGCAAATAACTATGGCTACACCTTC	CAISDYGTANNYGYTF
TRBV3-1	many	TRBJ1-5	TRBD1	TGTGCCAGCAGCCCGACAGGGGGAAATCAGCCCCAGCATTTT	CASSPTGGNQPQHF
TRBV7-8	few	TRBJ2-7	NA	TGTGCCAGCAGCAAAAGACAAACTAGCTCCTACGAGCAGTACTTC	CASSKRQTSSYEQYF
TRBV11-2	NA	TRBJ1-4	TRBD1	TGTGCCAGCAGCCAGACTCGGACAGGGGATAATGAAAAACTGTTTTTT	CASSQTRTGDNEKLFF
TRBV27	NA	TRBJ2-1	TRBD1	TGTGCCAGCAGTTTAGACAGGGGGCGAGTTAGTGAGCAGTTCTTC	CASSLDRGRVSEQFF
TRBV5-6	NA	TRBJ2-3	TRBD1	TGTGCCAGCAGCCACCGGACAGGGGCCACAGATACGCAGTATTTT	CASSHRTGATDTQYF
TRBV28	few	TRBJ2-4	NA	TGTGCCAGCAGTGGAAGCGGGCCCCAAAACATTCAGTACTTC	CASSGSGPQNIQYF
TRBV20-1	few	TRBJ1-2	NA	TGCAGTGCTAGGGACGGCCCAAATGGCTACACCTTC	CSARDGPNGYTF
TRBV12-3/TRBV12-4	NA	TRBJ1-2	TRBD1	TGTGCCAGCAGATTTACAGGGGGCGCGGGTGGCTACACCTTC	CASRFTGGAGGYTF
TRBV5-1	few	TRBJ2-7	NA	TGCGCCAGCACCTCGGGCAACGAGCAGTACTTC	CASTSGNEQYF
TRBV12-3/TRBV12-4	many	TRBJ2-1	TRBD2	TGTGCCAGCACCTTACAGCGGGGGAGCTCCTACAATGAGCAGTTCTTC	CASTLQRGSSYNEQFF
TRBV24-1	few	TRBJ2-1	NA	TGTGCCACCAGTGATGCCGGGACCCCCTACAATGAGCAGTTCTTC	CATSDAGTPYNEQFF
TRBV20-1	few	TRBJ1-2	NA	TGCAGTGCTAGGGACGGCACTAACTATGGCTACACCTTC	CSARDGTNYGYTF
TRBV6-1	few	TRBJ2-1	NA	TGTGCCAGCAGTGAAGCCCTTATGATGGGTGAGCAGTTCTTC	CASSEALMMGEQFF
TRBV29-1	NA	TRBJ2-1	NA	TGCAGCGTGGTAAAAACAGGGTTGTCCTACAATGAGCAGTTCTTC	CSVVKTGLSYNEQFF
TRBV7-9	few	TRBJ1-2	NA	TGTGCCAGCAGCGTGGGCGACGGAAACATCAATGGCTACACCTTC	CASSVGDGNINGYTF
TRBV7-9	few	TRBJ2-3	NA	TGTGCCAGCAGCTTTTCGGGGCAGGGTAACACAGATACGCAGTATTTT	CASSFSGQGNTDTQYF
TRBV25-1	NA	TRBJ1-3	NA	TGTGCCAGCTCCCAGCCCGGGACGGGCTCTGGAAACACCATATATTTT	CASSQPGTGSGNTIYF